The clone carrying this T cell receptor (beta chain) appeared many times. TCRdb recomputed calls from the reads with MiXCR, one row per CDR3 protein. In the table there are approximately 70,000 distinct CDR3 sequences, 3.5% to 4% of which are singletons. This sample was included in a study of T cell repertoires in cytomegalovirus infection. Germline CDR1 LGHNA, CDR2 YSLEER. The CDR3 loop spans 13 amino acids. Trimming took 4 bases from V and 4 from J; bases not matched to a gene: 3. Material: PBMCs. The sequence derives from a human donor in good health (CMV status not recorded). Some clones in this sample may be carry-over from other donors' samples. The chain links TRBV4-3 to TRBJ2-5, with 7 bases lining up with TRBD2. CDR3 sequence: CASSRGEGETQYF. The CDR3 DNA reads as TGCGCCAGCAGCCGTGGGGAGGGAGAGACCCAGTACTTC.